The source of this T cell receptor (beta chain) is a study of cytomegalovirus exposure and HLA in healthy donors. CDR3 length: 15 amino acids. The germline CDR1 and CDR2 sequences are KGHSH and LQKENI. V was shortened by 3 bases and J by 0 bases, with 9 bases between the two germline ends. PCR employed 60 Vbeta and 13 Jbeta primers. Method: immunoSEQ multiplex PCR; TCRdb's copy keeps in-frame clones and lacks some. The sample lists 95,000 to 120,000 clones, over 65% occurring once. As regards this clone: The same CDR3 can be traced to other DNA sequences in this sample.

The chain couples TRBV18 to TRBJ2-1; possibly TRBD1 for D (6 bases). The TCR sequence derives from a woman aged 18 to 35 in good health and CMV-seronegative. The material sequenced was PBMCs. The CDR3 DNA follows: TGTGCCAGCTCACCCACAGGGAGCTCCTACAATGAGCAGTTCTTC. Its translation: CASSPTGSSYNEQFF.